Given below is one TCR beta chain in context. This record belongs to a study of blood T cell repertoires in COVID-19. Overall study: Material from acute and convalescent COVID-19 was sourced from the United States, Italy and Spain. The cDNA or gDNA used as material had been derived from T cells, B-cell-depleted T cells, or PBMCs.

The CDR3 totals 14 residues. Losses at the gene ends were 0 bases for V and 8 bases for J; bases not matched to a gene: 2. The V gene's germline CDR1 is MNHEY and CDR2 SVGAGI. Source study methods: Quantification of nucleated cells was approximated via reference gene primer amplification. Profiling relied on immunoSEQ multiplex PCR, and the TCRdb table lists in-frame clones only, not all of them. For V, J and clone size, that table is used; D and trimming come from the DNA. In the table there are under 120,000 clones, around 91% of which are singletons. This TCR was sampled from a woman of 80 years or more with acute or convalescent COVID-19. What was sequenced was peripheral blood. The chain couples TRBV6-5 to TRBJ2-1, with 9 positions matching TRBD1. The CDR3 bases are TGTGCCAGCAGTTACTCGGACAGGGGAGATGAGCAGTTCTTC. This codes for CASSYSDRGDEQFF.